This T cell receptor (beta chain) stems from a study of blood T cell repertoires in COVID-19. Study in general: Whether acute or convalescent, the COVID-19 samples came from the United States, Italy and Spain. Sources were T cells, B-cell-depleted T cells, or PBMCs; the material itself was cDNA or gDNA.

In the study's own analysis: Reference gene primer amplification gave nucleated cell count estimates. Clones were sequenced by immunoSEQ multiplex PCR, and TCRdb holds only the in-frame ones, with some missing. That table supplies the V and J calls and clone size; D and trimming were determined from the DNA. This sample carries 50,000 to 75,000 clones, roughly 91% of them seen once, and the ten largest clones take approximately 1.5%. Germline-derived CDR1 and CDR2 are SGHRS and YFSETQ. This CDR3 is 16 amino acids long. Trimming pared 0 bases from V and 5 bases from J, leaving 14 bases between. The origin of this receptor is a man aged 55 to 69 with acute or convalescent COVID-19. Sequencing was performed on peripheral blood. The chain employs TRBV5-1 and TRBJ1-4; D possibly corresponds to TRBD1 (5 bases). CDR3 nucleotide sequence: TGCGCCAGCAGCTTGGCCGTCCCCCGGGGGAATGAAAAACTGTTTTTT. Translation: CASSLAVPRGNEKLFF.